The source of this T cell receptor beta chain is a study of OX40 agonist ivuxolimab in advanced cancers. About the research overall: Ivuxolimab is an agonistic anti-OX40 (CD134) antibody, and patients were treated with it. One patient with hepatocellular carcinoma and two with cutaneous melanoma, three in all, had partial responses. Study results and limitations: Expanded clones were, on average, more numerous among CD8+ T cells than CD4+. CD4+ and CD8+ T cells in blood underwent clonal expansion by week 6 at 0.1 to 3.0 mg/kg.

This clone was recorded only once. Its target is unknown. The method was immunoSEQ multiplex PCR; TCRdb's version includes in-frame clones alone and lacks a portion of them. The table records 40,000 to 60,000 clones, about 88% of them present only once. CDR3 length: 15 residues. Germline V lookup: CDR1 SEHNR, CDR2 FQNEAQ (reference sequence). Trimming cost V 1 base and J 5 bases; bases outside gene matches: 7. The sequence derives from an adult with an advanced solid tumor such as melanoma, head and neck, liver or kidney cancer. This specimen consisted of CD4+ or CD8+ T cells sorted from blood, obtained in a trial of the OX40 agonist ivuxolimab. The V gene is TRBV7-9, the J gene TRBJ1-2; 7 positions agree with TRBD1. In nucleotides, the CDR3 is TGTGCCAGCAGCTTAGGACAGGGTAAAGGATATGGCTACACCTTC. This encodes CASSLGQGKGYGYTF. The variable domain in full, completed from reference TRBV7-9 and TRBJ1-2, reads DTGVSQNPRHKITKRGQNVTFRCDPISEHNRLYWYRQTLGQGPEFLTYFQNEAQLEKSRLLSDRFSAERPKGSFSTLEIQRTEQGDSAMYLCASSLGQGKGYGYTFGSGTRLTVV.